Below, 9 T cell receptor beta chains from the same sample are listed, as sequenced in a study of shared clonotypes between healthy human individuals. Some clones are missing from TCRdb's copy, which holds only in-frame ones; the method was immunoSEQ multiplex PCR. This table holds fewer than 850,000 clones, approximately 79% found once. Sequenced material: memory CD4+ T cells sorted from blood. The subset denotes: CD45RA-negative fraction. The receptors shown here come from a woman in her twenties or thirties in good health.

In DNA form, the CDR3 reads TGTGCCAGCAGCGCTCTAGACCAGAGCTCCTACGAGCAGTACTTC. This codes for CASSALDQSSYEQYF. The chain combines TRBV9 with TRBJ2-7; D is unclear. CDR1 and CDR2 (germline): SGDLS, YYNGEE. Trimming took 3 bases from V and 0 from J, leaving 13 bases between them. This CDR3 has 15 amino acids.

The chain combines TRBV19 with TRBJ1-2; the D gene is possibly TRBD1 (6 bases). V gave up 5 bases and J gave up 8 bases, with 21 bases separating them. The CDR3 runs to 15 residues. Germline assignment: CDR1 LNHDA and CDR2 SQIVND (reference sequence). The CDR3 nucleotides are TGTGCCAGTAGTGTCACCGGGACAACAGGAGAAGGCTACACCTTC. Its translation: CASSVTGTTGEGYTF. Full variable domain (rest looked up from reference TRBV19 and TRBJ1-2): DGGITQSPKYLFRKEGQNVTLSCEQNLNHDAMYWYRQDPGQGLRLIYYSQIVNDFQKGDIAEGYSVSREKKESFPLTVTSAQKNPTAFYLCASSVTGTTGEGYTFGSGTRLTVV.

V and J are TRBV5-4 and TRBJ1-2; a weak D match, TRBD1 (6 bases). CDR1 is SGHNT, CDR2 YYREEE, per germline (reference sequence). Trimming took 5 bases from V and 2 from J, leaving 19 bases between them. The CDR3 contains 16 residues. The CDR3 DNA reads TGTGCCAGCAGGCGAAGGTCGGCAGGGGTAAACTATGGCTACACCTTC. This encodes CASRRRSAGVNYGYTF.

As for this clone: Within the sample, other DNA sequences also encode this same CDR3. The chain has TRBV2 and TRBJ1-2; D is uncertain. The ends were cut back, 2 bases at V and 0 bases at J, with 7 bases in the middle. Germline V gene lookup returns CDR1 SNHLY and CDR2 FYNNEI. The CDR3 has 14 residues. The CDR3 protein is CASSERGSNYGYTF. CDR3 DNA: TGTGCCAGCAGTGAACGAGGATCTAACTATGGCTACACCTTC.

The chain recombines TRBV29-1 with TRBJ1-1; tentative D call: TRBD1 (5 bases). The CDR3 is 13 residues long. Germline-derived CDR1 and CDR2 are SQVTM and ANQGSEA. V lost 4 bases and J lost 5, with 14 bases in between. The CDR3 protein is CSVVKNRGTEAFF. CDR3 DNA: TGCAGCGTTGTTAAGAACCGGGGGACTGAAGCTTTCTTT. Complete variable domain (other parts from reference TRBV29-1 and TRBJ1-1): SAVISQKPSRDICQRGTSLTIQCQVDSQVTMMFWYRQQPGQSLTLIATANQGSEATYESGFVIDKFPISRPNLTFSTLTVSNMSPEDSSIYLCSVVKNRGTEAFFGQGTRLTVV.

On this clone: In the same sample, other DNA sequences code for this CDR3. This rearrangement joins TRBV5-1 to TRBJ2-1; 7 nucleotides align to TRBD2. The CDR3 loop spans 15 amino acids. Germline V lookup: CDR1 SGHRS, CDR2 YFSETQ. With 0 bases clipped from V and 4 bases from J, the junction kept 4 bases outside the gene matches. The CDR3 DNA is TGCGCCAGCAGCTTGGCGTCTAGCGGATACAATGAGCAGTTCTTC. Its protein is CASSLASSGYNEQFF.

The gene calls are TRBV6-1 and TRBJ2-6, with D uncertain. The CDR3 has 13 residues. CDR1 and CDR2 (germline): MNHNS, SASEGT. CDR3 amino acids: CAAADSGANVLTF. CDR3 DNA sequence: TGTGCGGCGGCGGACTCTGGGGCCAACGTCCTGACTTTC.

J is TRBJ2-2 and V is TRBV7-9, with D perhaps given as TRBD1 or TRBD2 (5 bases each). V dropped 4 bases and J dropped 1 base, with 10 bases sitting between them. Germline V CDR1 and CDR2: SEHNR, FQNEAQ (reference sequence). The CDR3 is 15 residues long. The CDR3 region has the DNA TGTGCCAGCAGCTCCCGGGACGGGAACACCGGGGAGCTGTTTTTT. Encoded protein: CASSSRDGNTGELFF.

The chain joins TRBV9 to TRBJ2-7; D call uncertain. CDR1 and CDR2 (germline): SGDLS, YYNGEE. This CDR3 contains 13 residues. Trimming stripped 4 bases from V and 4 bases from J, with 12 bases between. The CDR3 region is CASSIGPLYEQYF. In DNA, the CDR3 is TGTGCCAGCAGCATCGGACCGCTATACGAGCAGTACTTC. The full variable domain, its missing parts supplied by reference TRBV9 and TRBJ2-7, is DSGVTQTPKHLITATGQRVTLRCSPRSGDLSVYWYQQSLDQGLQFLIQYYNGEERAKGNILERFSAQQFPDLHSELNLSSLELGDSALYFCASSIGPLYEQYFGPGTRLTVT.